The 24 T cell receptor beta chains in this list originate from one sample, sequenced in a study of T-cell memory formation after mild COVID-19. TCRdb reanalysed the 5' RACE reads using MiXCR and keeps one entry per CDR3 protein. Here the sample spans 350,000 or so distinct CDR3 sequences, around a fifth being singletons. The sample was PBMCs or a T cell subset sorted from them (not recorded which). The receptors were gathered from an adult woman who had mild COVID-19 (a few samples of this study predate the infection). Cell type and time point are not known.

This chain joins TRBV2 and TRBJ2-1; D might be TRBD1 (6 bases). Germline CDR1 and CDR2: SNHLY and FYNNEI. The V gene lost 4 bases and the J gene lost 2 bases, with 9 bases spanning the gap. The CDR3 sequence is 14 residues long. CDR3 DNA: TGTGCCAGCAGTGTGGGGGCCCCCTACAATGAGCAGTTCTTC. Amino acids: CASSVGAPYNEQFF.

The chain combines TRBV15 with TRBJ2-3; possibly TRBD1 for D (6 bases). The V and J ends lost 0 bases and 3 bases respectively, with 10 bases between them. From germline, CDR1 is LNHNV and CDR2 YYDKDF (reference sequence). This CDR3 comprises 15 residues. Here the CDR3 reads CATSRDRGWTDTQYF. The DNA for the CDR3 is TGTGCCACCAGCAGAGACAGGGGATGGACAGATACGCAGTATTTT.

This CDR3 reads CASRTHPQGFGETQYF. Written as DNA, the CDR3 is TGTGCCAGCAGGACCCACCCCCAGGGGTTTGGAGAGACCCAGTACTTC. This chain connects TRBV6-5 to TRBJ2-5, with D possibly being TRBD1 (6 bases). CDR3 length: 16 residues. Germline lookup yields CDR1 MNHEY and CDR2 SVGAGI. V shed 6 bases and J shed 4 bases, with 21 bases lying between them.

V usage is TRBV7-9 and J usage is TRBJ2-1, with 7 bases fitting TRBD2. V dropped 2 bases and J dropped 2; count of bases not matched to a gene: 12. This CDR3 comprises 18 residues. The V gene's germline CDR1 is SEHNR and CDR2 FQNEAQ (reference sequence). CDR3 nucleotide sequence: TGTGCCAGCAGCTTACCCTCTCAAACTAGCGCACCCTACAATGAGCAGTTCTTC. This gives the protein CASSLPSQTSAPYNEQFF.

The DNA of the CDR3 is TGTGCCAGCAGTTACGGAATGAAGGCGGTTGGCTACACCTTC. This gives the protein CASSYGMKAVGYTF. The chain is built from TRBV6-6 and TRBJ1-2, with D unclear. Trimming pared 2 bases from V and 7 bases from J, leaving 14 bases between. The CDR3 consists of 14 residues. Germline V gene sequence: CDR1 MNHNY, CDR2 SVGAGI (reference sequence).

In this sample, this clonotype turned up a few times. The V call is TRBV7-9, the J call TRBJ2-7; a possible D gene is TRBD2 (6 bases). This CDR3 contains 15 residues. Germline V gene lookup returns CDR1 SEHNR and CDR2 FQNEAQ (reference sequence). V shed 1 base and J shed 3 bases, with 13 bases lying between them. The CDR3 sequence is CASSLDPSALYEQYF. The CDR3 nucleotides read TGTGCCAGCAGCTTAGATCCTAGCGCCCTCTACGAGCAGTACTTC.

This sequence joins TRBV7-9 and TRBJ2-7, with TRBD2 as a possible D gene (5 bases). This CDR3 is built from 10 residues. Per the germline V gene, CDR1 is SEHNR and CDR2 is FQNEAQ (reference sequence). The germline V and J ends were trimmed by 8 bases and 4 bases, with 6 bases remaining between them. In DNA, the CDR3 is TGTGCCAGCGGGGAGTACGAGCAGTACTTC. Its translation is CASGEYEQYF.

There are a few counts of this clonotype. The chain has TRBV29-1 and TRBJ2-3; no reliable D call. CDR1 is SQVTM and CDR2 is ANQGSEA in the germline V gene. The CDR3 length is 13 residues. Deletions cut 4 bases from V and 4 bases from J, with 12 bases between. CDR3 sequence (DNA): TGCAGCGTTGCGTCTTCAGGACCAGATACGCAGTATTTT. Its translation is CSVASSGPDTQYF.

In this sample, this clonotype turned up many times. The chain combines TRBV11-2 with TRBJ2-5; D uncertain. This CDR3 spans 14 amino acids. Trimming stripped 5 bases from V and 0 bases from J, with 10 bases between. CDR1 SGHAT and CDR2 FQNNGV come from the germline V gene. The CDR3 nucleotides are TGTGCCAGCAGCCGATTTGGCCACCAAGAGACCCAGTACTTC. Protein product: CASSRFGHQETQYF. Supplemented by reference TRBV11-2 and TRBJ2-5, the full variable domain reads EAGVAQSPRYKIIEKRQSVAFWCNPISGHATLYWYQQILGQGPKLLIQFQNNGVVDDSQLPKDRFSAERLKGVDSTLKIQPAKLEDSAVYLCASSRFGHQETQYFGPGTRLLVL.

The J gene is TRBJ2-2, the V gene TRBV11-3; 8 bases are shared with TRBD1. Germline CDR1 SGHNT, CDR2 YENEEA. CDR3 length: 16 amino acids. The V segment lost 5 bases and the J segment 4 bases; nucleotides outside the gene matches: 9. The DNA for the CDR3 is TGTGCCAGCAGCACTCAGGGGGCTGCGGGCACCGGGGAGCTGTTTTTT. Translating gives CASSTQGAAGTGELFF. Complete variable domain (other parts from reference TRBV11-3 and TRBJ2-2): EAGVVQSPRYKIIEKKQPVAFWCNPISGHNTLYWYLQNLGQGPELLIRYENEEAVDDSQLPKDRFSAERLKGVDSTLKIQPAELGDSAVYLCASSTQGAAGTGELFFGEGSRLTVL.

V usage is TRBV6-5 and J usage is TRBJ2-5, with 8 bases lining up with TRBD2. The CDR3 length is 16 residues. CDR1 and CDR2 from the germline V gene are MNHEY and SVGAGI. The V gene end was trimmed by 2 bases and the J gene end by 5 bases; junction bases not matched to a gene: 10. CDR3 DNA sequence: TGTGCCAGCAGTTACGATGGGGGGACTAGGGCTGAGACCCAGTACTTC. Its translation is CASSYDGGTRAETQYF.

This clonotype was seen more than once but under ten times. The rearrangement uses TRBV29-1 and TRBJ2-7, with a possible D match to TRBD2 (6 bases). V lost 5 bases and J lost 7, with 15 bases in between. This CDR3 has 12 amino acids. Germline-derived CDR1 and CDR2 are SQVTM and ANQGSEA. CDR3 in amino acids: CSVRGAVGEQYF. The CDR3 coding sequence is TGCAGCGTTCGCGGGGCCGTGGGGGAGCAGTACTTC.

There are many counts of this clonotype. The rearrangement joins TRBV5-1 to TRBJ2-5; the match to TRBD2 covers 8 bases. V dropped 4 bases and J dropped 3; count of bases not matched to a gene: 11. CDR1 is SGHRS, CDR2 YFSETQ, per germline. This CDR3 contains 16 residues. The CDR3 here is CASSVPWSGGKETQYF. The CDR3 DNA sequence: TGCGCCAGCAGCGTGCCGTGGAGCGGGGGAAAAGAGACCCAGTACTTC.

The table lists this clonotype with a few counts. This chain links TRBV5-5 with TRBJ2-1; D call uncertain. The CDR3 sequence is 12 residues long. Germline CDR1 SGHKS, CDR2 YYEKEE (reference sequence). Trimming took 4 bases from V and 7 from J, leaving 9 bases between them. The DNA of the CDR3 is TGTGCCAGCAGCGGGATAGGGAATGAGCAGTTCTTC. Protein: CASSGIGNEQFF. Drawing the rest from reference TRBV5-5 and TRBJ2-1, the complete variable domain is DAGVTQSPTHLIKTRGQQVTLRCSPISGHKSVSWYQQVLGQGPQFIFQYYEKEERGRGNFPDRFSARQFPNYSSELNVNALLLGDSALYLCASSGIGNEQFFGPGTRLTVL.

This chain uses TRBV11-1 with TRBJ2-7; 7 nucleotides agree with TRBD1. The germline V gene has CDR1 SGHAT and CDR2 FQDESV (reference sequence). Germline trimming cut 3 bases from V and 3 bases from J; bases unmatched to any gene: 8. The CDR3 loop spans 15 amino acids. For the CDR3, the DNA is TGTGCCAGCAGCTTGACCCGGGACAGCCTCTACGAGCAGTACTTC. This gives the protein CASSLTRDSLYEQYF.

This clonotype was detected only a few times. This chain joins TRBV3-1 and TRBJ1-1; D not certain. V lost 4 bases and J 6 bases, leaving 9 bases between the germline ends. Germline CDR1 reads LGHDT; CDR2 reads YNNKEL (reference sequence). This CDR3 has 12 amino acids. The CDR3 DNA sequence: TGTGCCAGCAGCCTACGGGTTTCTGAAGCTTTCTTT. Its translation: CASSLRVSEAFF.

The V call is TRBV5-8, the J call TRBJ2-2; the D gene is possibly TRBD2 (5 bases). V was pared by 4 bases and J by 0 bases, with 10 bases between. CDR1 SGHTS and CDR2 YDEGEE come from the germline V gene. CDR3 length: 15 amino acids. The CDR3 bases are TGTGCCAGCAGCGTACCCGGGACGAACACCGGGGAGCTGTTTTTT. Its translation is CASSVPGTNTGELFF. The entire variable domain, with the rest obtained from reference TRBV5-8 and TRBJ2-2, is as follows: EAGVTQSPTHLIKTRGQQATLRCSPISGHTSVYWYQQALGLGLQFLLWYDEGEERNRGNFPPRFSGRQFPNYSSELNVNALELEDSALYLCASSVPGTNTGELFFGEGSRLTVL.

The V call is TRBV5-1, the J call TRBJ2-3, with D unclear. This CDR3 is built from 15 residues. Germline CDR1 SGHRS, CDR2 YFSETQ. V lost 1 base and J lost 2, with 11 bases in between. DNA of the CDR3: TGCGCCAGCAGCTTGCAAACTGATTCCACAGATACGCAGTATTTT. Its protein product is CASSLQTDSTDTQYF. The entire variable domain, with the rest obtained from reference TRBV5-1 and TRBJ2-3, is as follows: KAGVTQTPRYLIKTRGQQVTLSCSPISGHRSVSWYQQTPGQGLQFLFEYFSETQRNKGNFPGRFSGRQFSNSRSEMNVSTLELGDSALYLCASSLQTDSTDTQYFGPGTRLTVL.

The V call is TRBV11-3, the J call TRBJ2-3, with 11 bases matching TRBD2. The V and J ends lost 4 bases and 3 bases, in that order; junction bases with no gene match: 12. Germline lookup yields CDR1 SGHNT and CDR2 YENEEA. The CDR3 loop spans 18 amino acids. CDR3 coding DNA: TGTGCCAGCAGCTCAACTACTGTAGCGGGAGGGCATACAGATACGCAGTATTTT. It encodes CASSSTTVAGGHTDTQYF.

This clonotype showed up just a few times. The gene calls are TRBV20-1 and TRBJ1-6; TRBD1 matches 7 bases. CDR3 size: 14 residues. The trim removed 2 bases at V and 6 bases at J, leaving 4 bases unmatched. The germline CDR1 and CDR2 sequences are DFQATT and SNEGSKA (reference sequence). CDR3: CSARPGQSNSPLHF. Here the CDR3 DNA reads TGCAGTGCTAGACCGGGACAGAGTAATTCACCCCTCCACTTT.

CDR3 bases: TGTGCCAGCAAACAGTACCAAGAGACCCAGTACTTC. This translates into CASKQYQETQYF. The chain couples TRBV12-3 or TRBV12-4 to TRBJ2-5; D is undetermined. V lost 7 bases to trimming and J lost 0 bases, with 6 bases between them. The CDR3 is 12 amino acids.

The table lists this clonotype with a few counts. The chain couples TRBV20-1 to TRBJ2-3; 10 bases fit TRBD2. The CDR3 contains 14 residues. Germline V gives CDR1 DFQATT, CDR2 SNEGSKA (reference sequence). The ends lost 5 bases at V and 3 bases at J; junction bases unmatched: 5. CDR3 nucleotide sequence: TGCAGTGCTTTACTAGCGGGAAAGACAGATACGCAGTATTTT. This encodes CSALLAGKTDTQYF.

V and J are TRBV11-2 and TRBJ2-3; D uncertain. Germline CDR1 SGHAT, CDR2 FQNNGV. V lost 6 bases and J lost 2, with 12 bases in between. CDR3 length: 14 amino acids. In nucleotides, the CDR3 is TGTGCCAGCAGGAACGAAGGGCTCACAGATACGCAGTATTTT. Translating it yields CASRNEGLTDTQYF. Supplemented by reference TRBV11-2 and TRBJ2-3, the full variable domain reads EAGVAQSPRYKIIEKRQSVAFWCNPISGHATLYWYQQILGQGPKLLIQFQNNGVVDDSQLPKDRFSAERLKGVDSTLKIQPAKLEDSAVYLCASRNEGLTDTQYFGPGTRLTVL.

This chain links TRBV4-1 with TRBJ2-7; D gene ambiguous. V was shortened by 6 bases and J by 3 bases, with 15 bases between the two germline ends. The CDR3 runs 14 residues. Germline values: CDR1 MGHRA, CDR2 YSYEKL. CDR3 sequence reads: CASSPGRIGYEQYF. The CDR3 region has the DNA TGCGCCAGCAGTCCTGGACGGATCGGCTACGAGCAGTACTTC.